The sequence of this T cell receptor (beta chain) was determined in a study of response to subunit inactivated influenza vaccine. Study-wide findings and caveats: Authors suggested few new T cells are recruited by each seasonal influenza vaccination.

Germline V gene lookup returns CDR1 DFQATT and CDR2 SNEGSKA (reference sequence). CDR3 length: 15 residues. Trimming at V came to 4 bases and at J to 9 bases, leaving 9 bases not matched to a gene. Many counts were recorded for this clonotype. The antigen is not known. TCRdb reprocessed the RT-PCR reads with MiXCR, giving one entry per CDR3 protein. Of approximately 520,000 distinct CDR3 sequences listed, 15% to 20% are singletons. The chain combines TRBV20-1 with TRBJ2-1; 13 bases match TRBD2. The specimen comprised CD4+ T cells sorted from PBMCs, sampled roughly 24 months after vaccination. The origin of this receptor is a man between 50 and 75 years old who received an inactivated influenza vaccine. DNA for the CDR3: TGCAGTGCTACCCCGGGACTAGCGGGATATGGTGAGCAGTTCTTC. This gives the protein CSATPGLAGYGEQFF.